This T cell receptor beta chain was identified during a study of breast tumors, draining lymph nodes, adjacent tissues. Whole-study findings and limits: Findings are consistent with lymph node origin and intratumoral expansion of most tumor T cells.

Germline CDR1 and CDR2: MNHNS and SASEGT. The CDR3 runs to 16 residues. V dropped 4 bases and J dropped 2 bases, with 16 bases sitting between them. Using its own MiXCR run on the multiplex PCR reads, TCRdb lists one record per CDR3 protein. Among under 150,000 distinct CDR3 sequences listed, about 20% were seen once. This clonotype was counted at least ten times. Its specificity is unknown. The lymph nodes were axillary draining lymph nodes from breast cancer patients. Sequencing used axillary lymph node tissue. The chain combines TRBV6-1 with TRBJ2-3; perhaps TRBD2 as D (6 bases). The TCR was taken from a female donor with breast cancer. Some clones in this sample may be carry-over from other donors' samples. The CDR3 DNA is TGTGCCAGCAGTGGGTGGGACTTCCTTCCCACAGATACGCAGTATTTT. Translation gives CASSGWDFLPTDTQYF.